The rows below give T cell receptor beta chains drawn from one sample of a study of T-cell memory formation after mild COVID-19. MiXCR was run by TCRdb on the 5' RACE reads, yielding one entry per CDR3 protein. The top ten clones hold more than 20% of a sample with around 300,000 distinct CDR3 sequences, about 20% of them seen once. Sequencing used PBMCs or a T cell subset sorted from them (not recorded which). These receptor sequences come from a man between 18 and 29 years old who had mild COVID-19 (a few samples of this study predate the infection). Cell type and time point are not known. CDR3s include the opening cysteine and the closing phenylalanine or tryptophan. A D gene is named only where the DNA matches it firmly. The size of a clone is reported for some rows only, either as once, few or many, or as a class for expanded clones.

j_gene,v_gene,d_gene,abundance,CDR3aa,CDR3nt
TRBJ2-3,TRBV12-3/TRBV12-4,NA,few,CASSPKTGPDTQYF,TGTGCCAGCAGTCCTAAGACAGGCCCGGATACGCAGTATTTT
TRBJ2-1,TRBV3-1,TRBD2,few,CASSQGRGGYYNEQFF,TGTGCCAGCAGCCAAGGTCGGGGGGGCTACTACAATGAGCAGTTCTTC
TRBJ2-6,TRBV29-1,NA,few,CSVTWGGHLSGANVLTF,TGCAGCGTGACGTGGGGTGGCCATCTATCTGGGGCCAACGTCCTGACTTTC
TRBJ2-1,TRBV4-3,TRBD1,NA,CASSQGTGRNEQFF,TGCGCCAGCAGCCAAGGGACAGGGCGGAATGAGCAGTTCTTC
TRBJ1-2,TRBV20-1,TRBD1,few,CSARQPGTATYIYGYTF,TGCAGTGCTAGACAACCTGGGACAGCAACCTACATCTATGGCTACACCTTC
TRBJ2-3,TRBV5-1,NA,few,CASSDDGFPDTQYF,TGCGCCAGCAGCGATGACGGCTTCCCAGATACGCAGTATTTT
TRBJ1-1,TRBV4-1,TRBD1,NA,CASSQRGQGVSNTEAFF,TGCGCCAGCAGCCAACGGGGACAGGGGGTTTCGAACACTGAAGCTTTCTTT
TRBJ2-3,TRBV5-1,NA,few,CASGKARFPDTQYF,TGCGCCAGCGGGAAGGCGAGGTTCCCAGATACGCAGTATTTT
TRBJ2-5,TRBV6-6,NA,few,CASSYRWSQYF,TGTGCCAGCAGTTATCGTTGGTCCCAGTACTTC
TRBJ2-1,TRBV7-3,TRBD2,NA,CASRSSGAGNEQFF,TGTGCCAGCAGGTCTAGCGGGGCAGGGAATGAGCAGTTCTTC
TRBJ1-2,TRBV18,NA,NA,CASSLKRTAGGYTF,TGTGCCAGCTCACTAAAGAGGACCGCCGGGGGCTACACCTTC
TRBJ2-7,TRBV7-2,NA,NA,CASSLVAGYEQYF,TGTGCCAGCAGCTTAGTGGCAGGATACGAGCAGTACTTC
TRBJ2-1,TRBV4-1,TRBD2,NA,CASKSSGGGDEQFF,TGCGCCAGCAAATCTAGCGGGGGCGGGGATGAGCAGTTCTTC
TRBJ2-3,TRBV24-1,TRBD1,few,CATSDPAGTGGRDTQYF,TGTGCCACCAGTGACCCGGCGGGGACAGGAGGTCGAGATACGCAGTATTTT
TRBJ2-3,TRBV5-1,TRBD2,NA,CASSRGTSGGAVWTDTQYF,TGCGCCAGCAGCCGTGGGACTAGCGGGGGGGCCGTCTGGACAGATACGCAGTATTTT
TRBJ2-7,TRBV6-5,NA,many,CASSSPYEQYF,TGTGCCAGCAGTTCCCCCTACGAGCAGTACTTC
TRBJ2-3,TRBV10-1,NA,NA,CASSESTLGRRDTQYF,TGCGCCAGCAGTGAGTCGACTCTGGGACGCAGAGATACGCAGTATTTT
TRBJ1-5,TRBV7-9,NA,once,CASSLGPPANQPQHF,TGTGCCAGCAGCTTAGGACCCCCAGCCAATCAGCCCCAGCATTTT
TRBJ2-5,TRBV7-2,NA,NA,CASSLVQGLYQETQYF,TGTGCCAGCAGCTTAGTGCAGGGGCTTTATCAAGAGACCCAGTACTTC
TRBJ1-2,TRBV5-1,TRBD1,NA,CASSLTGTGGKYGYTF,TGCGCCAGCAGCCTAACCGGGACAGGGGGCAAATATGGCTACACCTTC
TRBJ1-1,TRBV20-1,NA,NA,CSARATEVIEAFF,TGCAGTGCTAGAGCAACAGAAGTAATTGAAGCTTTCTTT
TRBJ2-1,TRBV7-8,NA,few,CASSLTTGYYGNEQFF,TGTGCCAGCAGCTTGACGACGGGCTACTACGGCAATGAGCAGTTCTTC
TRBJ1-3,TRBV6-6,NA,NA,CASTEQFSGNTIYF,TGTGCCAGCACTGAACAGTTCTCTGGAAACACCATATATTTT
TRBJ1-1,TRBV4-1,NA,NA,CASSQASGNTEAFF,TGCGCCAGCAGCCAAGCATCGGGGAACACTGAAGCTTTCTTT
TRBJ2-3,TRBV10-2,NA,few,CASSEQDDTDTQYF,TGCGCCAGCAGTGAGCAAGACGACACAGATACGCAGTATTTT
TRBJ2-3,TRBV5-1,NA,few,CASSLDGDTDTQYF,TGCGCCAGCAGCTTGGACGGGGACACAGATACGCAGTATTTT
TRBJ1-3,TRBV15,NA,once,CATRLQSSGNTIYF,TGTGCCACCAGGCTTCAGAGCTCTGGAAACACCATATATTTT
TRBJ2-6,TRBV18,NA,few,CASSPDITGANVLTF,TGTGCCAGCTCACCTGACATAACTGGGGCCAACGTCCTGACTTTC
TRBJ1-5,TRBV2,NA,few,CASSEGWGDQPQHF,TGTGCCAGCAGTGAGGGTTGGGGTGATCAGCCCCAGCATTTT
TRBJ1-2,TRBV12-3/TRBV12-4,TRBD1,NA,CASRLGDRTLYGYTF,TGTGCCAGCAGGCTAGGGGACAGGACTCTCTATGGCTACACCTTC
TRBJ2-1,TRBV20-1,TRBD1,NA,CSATRQGDVQFF,TGCAGTGCCACCCGCCAGGGGGACGTGCAGTTCTTC
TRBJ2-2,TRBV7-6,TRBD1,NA,CASSFQTGNPNTGELFF,TGTGCCAGCAGTTTCCAGACAGGGAATCCGAACACCGGGGAGCTGTTTTTT
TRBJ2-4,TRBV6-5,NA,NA,CASSYLGGSNIQYF,TGTGCCAGCAGTTACCTTGGCGGATCAAACATTCAGTACTTC
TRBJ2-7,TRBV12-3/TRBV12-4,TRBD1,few,CASSPDREYEQYF,TGTGCCAGCAGTCCGGACAGGGAGTACGAGCAGTACTTC
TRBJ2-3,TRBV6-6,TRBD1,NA,CASTDRDHTQYF,TGTGCCAGCACGGACAGGGATCATACGCAGTATTTT
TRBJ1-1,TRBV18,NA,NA,CASSPPEGAGTEAFF,TGTGCCAGCTCACCACCGGAAGGGGCAGGTACTGAAGCTTTCTTT
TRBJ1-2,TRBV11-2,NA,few,CASSLGTAYTF,TGTGCCAGCAGCTTAGGCACCGCCTACACCTTC
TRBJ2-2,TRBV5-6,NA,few,CASSFYSPANTGELFF,TGTGCCAGCAGCTTTTATTCGCCTGCGAACACCGGGGAGCTGTTTTTT
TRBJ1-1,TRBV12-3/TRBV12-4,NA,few,CASRAVLTEATEAFF,TGTGCCAGCAGGGCCGTTTTGACAGAGGCCACTGAAGCTTTCTTT
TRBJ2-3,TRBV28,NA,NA,CASTEPSTDTQYF,TGTGCCAGCACCGAACCTAGCACAGATACGCAGTATTTT
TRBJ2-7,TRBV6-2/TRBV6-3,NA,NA,CASKRGEEQYF,TGTGCCAGCAAACGAGGGGAAGAGCAGTACTTC
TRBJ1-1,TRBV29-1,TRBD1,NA,CSVAYLYRGMNTEAFF,TGCAGCGTTGCCTATCTTTACAGGGGAATGAACACTGAAGCTTTCTTT
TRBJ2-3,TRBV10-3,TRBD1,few,CAIAAGYRGTDTQYF,TGTGCCATAGCTGCGGGTTACAGGGGAACAGATACGCAGTATTTT
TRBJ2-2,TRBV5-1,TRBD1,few,CASSSRGHNTGELFF,TGCGCCAGCAGCTCCAGGGGGCATAACACCGGGGAGCTGTTTTTT
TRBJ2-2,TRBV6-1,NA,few,CASVWGNLNTGELFF,TGTGCCAGCGTTTGGGGGAACCTGAACACCGGGGAGCTGTTTTTT
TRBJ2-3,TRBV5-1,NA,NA,CASSLDLHTDTQYF,TGCGCCAGCAGCTTGGACCTTCACACAGATACGCAGTATTTT
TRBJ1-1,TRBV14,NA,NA,CASSPRGVNTEAFF,TGTGCCAGCAGCCCAAGAGGGGTGAACACTGAAGCTTTCTTT
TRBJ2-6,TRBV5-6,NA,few,CASSPGLAGANVLTF,TGTGCCAGCAGTCCTGGCCTGGCGGGGGCCAACGTCCTGACTTTC
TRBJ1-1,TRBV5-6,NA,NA,CASSSRGSTEAFF,TGTGCCAGCAGCTCTCGAGGTTCCACTGAAGCTTTCTTT
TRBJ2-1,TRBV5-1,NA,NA,CASSFRVEQFF,TGCGCCAGCAGTTTTCGAGTTGAGCAGTTCTTC
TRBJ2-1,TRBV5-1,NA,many,CASSLASSSYNEQFF,TGCGCCAGCAGCTTGGCCTCCAGCTCCTACAATGAGCAGTTCTTC
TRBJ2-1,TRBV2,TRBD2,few,CASSEELAANNEQFF,TGTGCCAGCAGTGAAGAGCTAGCGGCTAACAATGAGCAGTTCTTC
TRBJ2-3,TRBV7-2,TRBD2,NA,CASSQGLDPDTQYF,TGTGCCAGCAGCCAGGGACTAGATCCAGATACGCAGTATTTT
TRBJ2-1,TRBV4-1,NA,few,CASSPLRLGGAEQFF,TGCGCCAGCAGCCCTCTTCGTCTTGGGGGGGCTGAGCAGTTCTTC
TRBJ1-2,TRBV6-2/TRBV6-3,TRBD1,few,CASLGQGIFGYTF,TGTGCCAGCCTGGGACAGGGGATTTTTGGCTACACCTTC